This T cell receptor beta chain was retrieved from a study of response to subunit inactivated influenza vaccine. The study's findings and limits: The authors put forward the suggestion that each seasonal influenza vaccination may bring in only a limited number of new T cells.

V shed 6 bases and J shed 0 bases, with 12 bases lying between them. This CDR3 comprises 15 residues. Using its own MiXCR run on the RT-PCR reads, TCRdb lists one record per CDR3 protein. The data contain fewer than 750,000 distinct CDR3 sequences, 13% to 15% of them singletons. This clonotype came up a few times. What it binds is not known. The genes are TRBV12-3 or TRBV12-4 and TRBJ1-3; D unresolved. Source: PBMCs from blood, taken about 12 days after vaccination. The receptor's source is a man aged 45 to 65 who received an inactivated influenza vaccine. The CDR3 is CASSHSTDSGNTIYF. CDR3 DNA: TGTGCCAGCAGCCATTCGACGGACTCTGGAAACACCATATATTTT.